This is a list of T cell receptor beta chains from one sample in a study of shared clonotypes between healthy human individuals. Libraries were prepared by immunoSEQ multiplex PCR; TCRdb keeps only in-frame clonotypes and omits some of them. In the table there are around 1.9 million clones, about 93% of which are singletons. Sequenced sample: naive CD8+ T cells from PBMCs. All receptors come from a man aged 18 to 30 in good health. Some clones in this sample may be carry-over from other donors' samples. The CDR3 runs from the conserved cysteine through the conserved F or W. A D gene is named only where the DNA matches it firmly. Size values are once, few and many counts, or a class for expanded clones, and some rows have none.

clone_size | j_call | d_call | v_call | cdr3_aa | cdr3_nt
NA | TRBJ2-7 | NA | TRBV6-1 | CASSVRDWTYEQYF | TGTGCCAGCAGTGTAAGGGACTGGACCTACGAGCAGTACTTC
NA | TRBJ2-7 | NA | TRBV5-1 | CASSLSSYSFYEQYF | TGCGCCAGCAGCTTGTCTTCGTACAGTTTTTACGAGCAGTACTTC
NA | TRBJ2-3 | NA | TRBV12-5 | CASGLPDSTDTQYF | TGTGCTAGTGGTTTGCCCGACAGCACAGATACGCAGTATTTT
NA | TRBJ2-7 | TRBD2 | TRBV29-1 | CSVRGLAGAPYEQYF | TGCAGCGTCCGTGGGCTAGCGGGGGCCCCCTACGAGCAGTACTTC
NA | TRBJ2-1 | NA | TRBV2 | CASKVKGSYNEQFF | TGTGCCAGCAAGGTAAAGGGTTCCTACAATGAGCAGTTCTTC
NA | TRBJ2-7 | TRBD1 | TRBV2 | CASRPRTGITYEQYF | TGTGCCAGTAGACCTAGGACAGGGATAACCTACGAGCAGTACTTC
NA | TRBJ2-1 | TRBD2 | TRBV7-8 | CASSLRLAVEQFF | TGTGCCAGCAGCCTCAGACTAGCGGTCGAACAGTTCTTC
NA | TRBJ2-1 | NA | TRBV4-1 | CASSQALVLSAEQFF | TGCGCCAGCAGCCAAGCGTTGGTTTTATCTGCTGAGCAGTTCTTC
NA | TRBJ2-1 | NA | TRBV2 | CASSERDSYNEQFF | TGTGCCAGCAGTGAGCGGGACTCCTACAATGAGCAGTTCTTC
once | TRBJ1-2 | NA | TRBV28 | CASRLSPGHNYGYTF | TGTGCCAGCAGATTATCGCCTGGACACAACTATGGCTACACCTTC
NA | TRBJ2-5 | TRBD2 | TRBV7-2 | CASGSRSGRGQETQYF | TGTGCCAGCGGCAGCAGAAGCGGGAGAGGTCAAGAGACCCAGTACTTC
NA | TRBJ1-3 | NA | TRBV9 | CASSPQGTGNTIYF | TGTGCCAGCAGCCCGCAGGGAACTGGAAACACCATATATTTT
once | TRBJ2-1 | NA | TRBV4-1 | CASSWRRNEQFF | TGCGCCAGCAGCTGGAGAAGGAATGAGCAGTTCTTC
NA | TRBJ2-6 | NA | TRBV2 | CASRDRQLLSGANVLTF | TGTGCCAGTAGAGACCGACAGCTTCTCTCTGGGGCCAACGTCCTGACTTTC
few | TRBJ1-1 | NA | TRBV20-1 | CSATKGTEAFF | TGCAGTGCTACCAAGGGGACTGAAGCTTTCTTT
few | TRBJ1-1 | NA | TRBV19 | CASSHPARGNTEAFF | TGTGCCAGTAGTCACCCCGCCAGGGGGAACACTGAAGCTTTCTTT
once | TRBJ2-3 | NA | TRBV15 | CATSRRDNTDTQYF | TGTGCCACCAGCAGAAGGGACAACACAGATACGCAGTATTTT
NA | TRBJ1-1 | NA | TRBV6-5 | CASSPRVPGTEAFF | TGTGCCAGCAGTCCCCGGGTCCCGGGCACTGAAGCTTTCTTT
NA | TRBJ2-7 | NA | TRBV27 | CASSSRGTSYYEQYF | TGTGCCAGCAGTTCAAGAGGGACTTCATACTACGAGCAGTACTTC
NA | TRBJ2-5 | NA | TRBV10-3 | CAISETWSKETQYF | TGTGCCATCAGTGAGACATGGTCGAAAGAGACCCAGTACTTC
NA | TRBJ1-2 | NA | TRBV4-3 | CASSQDRTDYGYTF | TGCGCCAGCAGCCAAGACAGGACCGACTATGGCTACACCTTC
NA | TRBJ1-2 | NA | TRBV5-4 | CASSFLGGAGYGYTF | TGTGCCAGCAGCTTCCTAGGAGGGGCTGGCTATGGCTACACCTTC
NA | TRBJ2-5 | TRBD2 | TRBV28 | CASSLLSRESSQETQYF | TGTGCCAGCAGTTTACTGTCGCGGGAGTCTTCCCAAGAGACCCAGTACTTC
NA | TRBJ2-7 | NA | TRBV9 | CASSVPRASPTYEQYF | TGTGCCAGCAGCGTTCCACGGGCTTCGCCAACCTACGAGCAGTACTTC
once | TRBJ1-2 | NA | TRBV6-5 | CASSQISGFNYGYTF | TGTGCCAGCAGCCAGATTAGCGGCTTTAACTATGGCTACACCTTC
few | TRBJ1-1 | TRBD1 | TRBV18 | CASSPPSPGTANTEAFF | TGTGCCAGCTCACCACCGAGTCCCGGGACAGCCAACACTGAAGCTTTCTTT
NA | TRBJ1-1 | NA | TRBV6-5 | CASSYSTDSLNTEAFF | TGTGCCAGCAGTTACTCGACGGACAGCTTGAACACTGAAGCTTTCTTT
NA | TRBJ1-1 | NA | TRBV6-6 | CATKSPDRNTEAFF | TGTGCCACCAAATCCCCGGACAGGAACACTGAAGCTTTCTTT
NA | TRBJ1-2 | NA | TRBV28 | CASGRNYGYTF | TGTGCGAGCGGGCGGAACTATGGCTACACCTTC
NA | TRBJ1-1 | NA | TRBV7-2 | CASRLGPSLNTEAFF | TGTGCCAGCAGGTTAGGGCCTTCATTGAACACTGAAGCTTTCTTT
NA | TRBJ2-2 | NA | TRBV6-5 | CASSYRVGAGELFF | TGTGCCAGCAGTTATCGGGTCGGCGCCGGGGAGCTGTTTTTT
once | TRBJ2-7 | NA | TRBV11-2 | CASSHPKGGGEGEQYF | TGTGCCAGCAGCCACCCAAAGGGAGGGGGAGAAGGCGAGCAGTACTTC
few | TRBJ1-1 | NA | TRBV11-2 | CASSLGRKNTEAFF | TGTGCCAGCAGCTTGGGACGGAAGAACACTGAAGCTTTCTTT
NA | TRBJ1-1 | NA | TRBV19 | CASRRSGNTEAFF | TGTGCCAGTAGGAGATCGGGGAACACTGAAGCTTTCTTT
NA | TRBJ1-1 | NA | TRBV27 | CASSLGRGTEAFF | TGTGCCAGCAGTTTAGGAAGGGGCACTGAAGCTTTCTTT
NA | TRBJ1-2 | TRBD1 | TRBV7-9 | CASSYPGQPNYGYTF | TGTGCCAGCAGTTATCCGGGACAGCCTAACTATGGCTACACCTTC
NA | TRBJ2-7 | NA | TRBV7-9 | CASSSGPREQYF | TGTGCCAGCAGCTCGGGGCCTAGGGAGCAGTACTTC
NA | TRBJ2-7 | TRBD1 | TRBV28 | CASSWGQVSYEQYF | TGTGCCAGCAGTTGGGGACAGGTTAGCTACGAGCAGTACTTC
NA | TRBJ2-7 | NA | TRBV10-3 | CAISDIGPLREQYF | TGTGCCATCAGTGATATAGGACCCCTGCGCGAGCAGTACTTC
NA | TRBJ2-1 | NA | TRBV28 | CASSSTSQFYNEQFF | TGTGCCAGCAGCAGTACTAGCCAGTTCTACAATGAGCAGTTCTTC
NA | TRBJ2-7 | NA | TRBV5-7 | CASSDGPGNTYEQYF | TGTGCCAGCAGCGACGGGCCAGGGAATACCTACGAGCAGTACTTC
NA | TRBJ1-1 | TRBD1 | TRBV6-6 | CASSQDRVAEAFF | TGTGCCAGCAGTCAAGACAGGGTGGCTGAAGCTTTCTTT
NA | TRBJ2-1 | NA | TRBV7-3 | CASSLGIRDAELREQFF | TGTGCCAGCAGCTTGGGAATCCGGGACGCCGAACTCCGGGAGCAGTTCTTC
NA | TRBJ2-7 | NA | TRBV5-1 | CASSPTGTGEQYF | TGCGCCAGCAGCCCAACAGGGACTGGGGAGCAGTACTTC
NA | TRBJ2-7 | NA | TRBV2 | CASTRHVTTYEQYF | TGTGCCAGCACTCGACACGTTACCACCTACGAGCAGTACTTC
NA | TRBJ1-1 | NA | TRBV7-9 | CARDPFADTPGTEAFF | TGTGCCAGGGACCCCTTTGCGGACACCCCGGGGACTGAAGCTTTCTTT
NA | TRBJ2-1 | NA | TRBV5-4 | CASSLFRSSYNEQFF | TGTGCCAGCAGCTTGTTCCGGAGCTCCTACAATGAGCAGTTCTTC
NA | TRBJ2-2 | NA | TRBV7-7 | CASSLGITGELFF | TGTGCCAGCAGCTTAGGTATCACCGGGGAGCTGTTTTTT
NA | TRBJ2-3 | NA | TRBV5-1 | CASSPRPGNPSTDTQYF | TGCGCCAGCAGCCCCAGACCAGGGAACCCTAGCACAGATACGCAGTATTTT
NA | TRBJ1-2 | NA | TRBV28 | CASRYGGSYGYTF | TGTGCCAGCAGATACGGGGGTTCCTATGGCTACACCTTC
NA | TRBJ1-1 | NA | TRBV7-8 | CASSLGGPNTEAFF | TGTGCCAGCAGCTTAGGGGGCCCGAACACTGAAGCTTTCTTT